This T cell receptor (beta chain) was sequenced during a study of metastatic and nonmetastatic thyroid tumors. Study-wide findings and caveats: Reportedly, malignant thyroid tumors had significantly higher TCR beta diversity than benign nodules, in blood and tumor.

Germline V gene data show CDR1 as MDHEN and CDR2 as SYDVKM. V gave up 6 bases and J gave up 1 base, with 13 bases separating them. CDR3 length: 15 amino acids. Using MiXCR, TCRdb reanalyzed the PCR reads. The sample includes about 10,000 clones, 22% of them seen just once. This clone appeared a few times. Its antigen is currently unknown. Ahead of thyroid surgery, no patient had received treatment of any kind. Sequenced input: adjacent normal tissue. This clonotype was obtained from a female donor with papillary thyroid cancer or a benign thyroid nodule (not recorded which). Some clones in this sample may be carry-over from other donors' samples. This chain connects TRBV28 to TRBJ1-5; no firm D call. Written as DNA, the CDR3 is TGTGCCAGCAGCCAAGATACAGCCAGCAATCAGCCCCAGCATTTT. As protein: CASSQDTASNQPQHF.